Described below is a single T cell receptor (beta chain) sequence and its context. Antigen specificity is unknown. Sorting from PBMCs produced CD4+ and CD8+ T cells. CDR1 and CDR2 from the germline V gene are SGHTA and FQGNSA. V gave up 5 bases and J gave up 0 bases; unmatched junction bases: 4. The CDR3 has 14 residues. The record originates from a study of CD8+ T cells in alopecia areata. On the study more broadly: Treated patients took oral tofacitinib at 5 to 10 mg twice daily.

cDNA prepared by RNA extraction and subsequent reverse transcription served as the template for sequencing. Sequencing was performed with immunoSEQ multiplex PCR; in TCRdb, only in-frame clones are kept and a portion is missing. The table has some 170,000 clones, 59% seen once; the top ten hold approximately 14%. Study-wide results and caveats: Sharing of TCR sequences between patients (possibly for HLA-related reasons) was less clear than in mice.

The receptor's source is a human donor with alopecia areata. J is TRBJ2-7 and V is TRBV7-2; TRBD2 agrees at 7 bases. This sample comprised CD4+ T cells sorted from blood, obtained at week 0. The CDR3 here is CASSPRGVSYEQYF. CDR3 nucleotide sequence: TGTGCCAGCAGCCCACGGGGGGTCTCCTACGAGCAGTACTTC.